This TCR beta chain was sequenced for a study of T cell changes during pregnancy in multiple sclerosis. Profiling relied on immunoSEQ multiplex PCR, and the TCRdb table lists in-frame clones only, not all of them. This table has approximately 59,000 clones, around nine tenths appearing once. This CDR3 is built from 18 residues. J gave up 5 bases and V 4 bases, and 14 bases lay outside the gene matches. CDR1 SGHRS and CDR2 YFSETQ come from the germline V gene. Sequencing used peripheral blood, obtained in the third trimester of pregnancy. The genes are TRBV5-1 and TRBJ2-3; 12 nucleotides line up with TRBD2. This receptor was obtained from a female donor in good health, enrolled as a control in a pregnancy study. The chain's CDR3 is CASSLSPLAGGPGDTQYF. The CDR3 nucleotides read TGCGCCAGCAGCCTCTCCCCCCTAGCGGGGGGGCCTGGAGATACGCAGTATTTT. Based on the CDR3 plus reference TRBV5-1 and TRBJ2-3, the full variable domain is KAGVTQTPRYLIKTRGQQVTLSCSPISGHRSVSWYQQTPGQGLQFLFEYFSETQRNKGNFPGRFSGRQFSNSRSEMNVSTLELGDSALYLCASSLSPLAGGPGDTQYFGPGTRLTVL.